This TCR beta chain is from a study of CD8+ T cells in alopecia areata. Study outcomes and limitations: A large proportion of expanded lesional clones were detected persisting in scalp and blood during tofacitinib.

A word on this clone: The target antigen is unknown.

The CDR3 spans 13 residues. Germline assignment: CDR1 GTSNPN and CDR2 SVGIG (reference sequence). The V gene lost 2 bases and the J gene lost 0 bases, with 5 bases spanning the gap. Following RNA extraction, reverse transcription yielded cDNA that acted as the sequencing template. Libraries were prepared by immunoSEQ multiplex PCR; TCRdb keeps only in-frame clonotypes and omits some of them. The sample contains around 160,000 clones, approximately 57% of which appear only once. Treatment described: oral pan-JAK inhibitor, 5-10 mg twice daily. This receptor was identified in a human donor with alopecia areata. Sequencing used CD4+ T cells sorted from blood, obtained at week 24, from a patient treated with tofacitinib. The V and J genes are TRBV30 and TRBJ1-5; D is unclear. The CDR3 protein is CAWSMDSNQPQHF. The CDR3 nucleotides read TGTGCCTGGAGTATGGATAGCAATCAGCCCCAGCATTTT.